A single sample gave rise to the 3 T cell receptor beta chains below, sequenced in a study of GPR56 and killer-like receptors on CD4 memory cells. FACS enrichment separated five CD4+ populations based on killer cell lectin-like receptor and GPR56 expression. From the reads, TCRdb lists one entry per CDR3 protein and no DNA. This sample's table reports fewer than 3,000 distinct CDR3 sequences. The sample taken for sequencing was memory CD4+ T cells from blood. The receptors stem from a human donor in good health.

The CDR3 region is CASSTHRGIHSGANVLTF. This rearrangement joins TRBV10-2 to TRBJ2-6; with no DNA, the TCRdb D assignment of TRBD1 cannot be verified. This CDR3 has 18 amino acids. Germline assignment: CDR1 WSHSY and CDR2 SAAADI.

The chain combines TRBV7-9 with TRBJ1-2. Germline loops: CDR1 SEHNR, CDR2 FQNEAQ (reference sequence). The CDR3 spans 16 residues. This CDR3 reads CASSLVSRSSVYGYTF. The variable domain in full, completed from reference TRBV7-9 and TRBJ1-2, reads DTGVSQNPRHKITKRGQNVTFRCDPISEHNRLYWYRQTLGQGPEFLTYFQNEAQLEKSRLLSDRFSAERPKGSFSTLEIQRTEQGDSAMYLCASSLVSRSSVYGYTFGSGTRLTVV.

J is TRBJ1-6 and V is TRBV14. Germline CDR1 and CDR2: SGHDN and FVKESK. This CDR3 has 14 amino acids. The CDR3 loop reads CASSSVRYNSPLHF.